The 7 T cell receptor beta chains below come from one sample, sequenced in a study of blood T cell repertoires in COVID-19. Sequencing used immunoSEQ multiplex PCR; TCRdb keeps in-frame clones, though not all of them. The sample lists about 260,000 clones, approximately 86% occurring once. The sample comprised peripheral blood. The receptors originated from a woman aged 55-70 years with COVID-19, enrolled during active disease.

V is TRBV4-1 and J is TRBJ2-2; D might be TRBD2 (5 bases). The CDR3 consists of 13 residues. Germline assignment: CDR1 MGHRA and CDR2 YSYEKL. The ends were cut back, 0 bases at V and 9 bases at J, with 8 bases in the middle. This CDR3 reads CASSQDEGRELFF. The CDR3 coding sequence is TGCGCCAGCAGCCAAGATGAGGGCCGGGAGCTGTTTTTT.

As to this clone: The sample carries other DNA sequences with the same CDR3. In DNA form, the CDR3 reads TGTGCCAGTAGTATTGGACAATATAGCAATCAGCCCCAGCATTTT. Its translation is CASSIGQYSNQPQHF. This rearrangement joins TRBV19 to TRBJ1-5; maybe TRBD1 (5 bases). The CDR3 spans 15 residues. CDR1 is LNHDA, CDR2 SQIVND, per germline (reference sequence). V dropped 3 bases and J dropped 0 bases, with 9 bases sitting between them.

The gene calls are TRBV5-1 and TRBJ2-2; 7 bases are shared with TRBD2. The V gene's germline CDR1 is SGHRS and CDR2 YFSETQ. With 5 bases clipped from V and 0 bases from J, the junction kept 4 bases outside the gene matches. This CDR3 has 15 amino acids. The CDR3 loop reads CASSKRGSNTGELFF. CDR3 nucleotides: TGCGCCAGCAGTAAGCGGGGTTCGAACACCGGGGAGCTGTTTTTT.

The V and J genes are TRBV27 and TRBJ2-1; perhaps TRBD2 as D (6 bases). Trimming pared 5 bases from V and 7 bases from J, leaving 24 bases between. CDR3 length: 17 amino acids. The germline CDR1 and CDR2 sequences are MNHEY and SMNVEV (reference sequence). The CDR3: CASSLLTRRGGGNEQFF. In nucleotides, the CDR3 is TGTGCCAGCAGTCTCCTTACCCGGAGGGGCGGCGGGAATGAGCAGTTCTTC.

The CDR3 spells CASSLLDRGVGYTF. The CDR3 nucleotides read TGTGCCAGCAGTTTGTTAGACAGGGGAGTCGGCTACACCTTC. V gene TRBV28 combines with J gene TRBJ1-2; 8 positions match TRBD1. With 3 bases clipped from V and 8 bases from J, the junction kept 8 bases outside the gene matches. The CDR3 length is 14 residues. The germline V gene has CDR1 MDHEN and CDR2 SYDVKM.

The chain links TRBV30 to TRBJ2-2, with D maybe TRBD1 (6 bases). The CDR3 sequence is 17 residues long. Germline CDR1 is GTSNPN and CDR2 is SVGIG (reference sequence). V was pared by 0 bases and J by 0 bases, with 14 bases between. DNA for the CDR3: TGTGCCTGGAGTGTAAAGGCAGGGGATCCGAACACCGGGGAGCTGTTTTTT. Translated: CAWSVKAGDPNTGELFF.

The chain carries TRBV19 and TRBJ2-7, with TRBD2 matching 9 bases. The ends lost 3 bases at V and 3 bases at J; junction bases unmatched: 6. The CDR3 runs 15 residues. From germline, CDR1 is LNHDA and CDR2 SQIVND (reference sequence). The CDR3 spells CASSIGGSGSYEQYF. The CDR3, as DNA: TGTGCCAGTAGTATTGGAGGTAGCGGGAGCTACGAGCAGTACTTC.